The 8 T cell receptor beta chains below come from one sample, sequenced in a study of T cells in tuberculosis. Repertoires were generated with immunoSEQ multiplex PCR, while TCRdb's copy carries only in-frame clones and drops some. This sample has more than 30,000 clones, with almost 95% found just once. Material for sequencing was PBMCs. These receptors all stem from a donor aged 10-35 years with latent tuberculosis or without tuberculosis infection. Some clones in this sample may be carry-over from other donors' samples.

This clone has just one count. The gene calls are TRBV27 and TRBJ1-3; 7 nucleotides match TRBD1. The CDR3 has 15 residues. Germline CDR1 MNHEY, CDR2 SMNVEV (reference sequence). V shed 2 bases and J 0 bases; nucleotides not matched to a gene: 1. The CDR3 DNA follows: TGTGCCAGCAGTTTAACAGGGGCCTCTGGAAACACCATATATTTT. Translating gives CASSLTGASGNTIYF.

The rearrangement links TRBV5-1 to TRBJ2-7; tentative D call: TRBD1 (6 bases). The V and J ends lost 4 bases and 0 bases respectively, with 11 bases between them. Germline V lookup: CDR1 SGHRS, CDR2 YFSETQ. The CDR3 is 14 amino acids. This CDR3 is CASSQRDNSYEQYF. DNA for the CDR3: TGCGCCAGCAGCCAACGGGACAACTCCTACGAGCAGTACTTC. The full variable domain, with the rest looked up from reference TRBV5-1 and TRBJ2-7, is KAGVTQTPRYLIKTRGQQVTLSCSPISGHRSVSWYQQTPGQGLQFLFEYFSETQRNKGNFPGRFSGRQFSNSRSEMNVSTLELGDSALYLCASSQRDNSYEQYFGPGTRLTVT.

The chain has TRBV27 and TRBJ2-2, with no clear D. The CDR3 has 13 amino acids. The germline V gene encodes CDR1 MNHEY and CDR2 SMNVEV (reference sequence). The V end was cut by 1 base, the J end by 5 bases, with 5 bases between. The CDR3 is CASSLLRTGELFF. The CDR3 nucleotides are TGTGCCAGCAGTTTATTACGGACCGGGGAGCTGTTTTTT.

The chain combines TRBV7-9 with TRBJ2-7; maybe TRBD1 (5 bases). Looked up from germline, CDR1 is SEHNR and CDR2 is FQNEAQ (reference sequence). The CDR3 spans 13 residues. The ends were cut back, 7 bases at V and 0 bases at J, with 10 bases in the middle. CDR3 DNA sequence: TGTGCCAGCACAACAGGAAGCTCCTACGAGCAGTACTTC. It codes for CASTTGSSYEQYF.

In its sample, this clone was seen once. V gene TRBV28 combines with J gene TRBJ2-1, with D tentatively TRBD2 (6 bases). The V and J ends lost 8 bases and 6 bases respectively, with 14 bases between them. The CDR3 is made up of 13 amino acids. The germline gives CDR1 MDHEN, CDR2 SYDVKM. CDR3 amino acids: CASAGGAINEQFF. In DNA form, the CDR3 reads TGTGCCAGCGCCGGCGGGGCGATCAATGAGCAGTTCTTC. Using reference TRBV28 and TRBJ2-1 for the parts outside the CDR3, the full variable domain is DVKVTQSSRYLVKRTGEKVFLECVQDMDHENMFWYRQDPGLGLRLIYFSYDVKMKEKGDIPEGYSVSREKKERFSLILESASTNQTSMYLCASAGGAINEQFFGPGTRLTVL.

This sequence joins TRBV28 and TRBJ2-1; 10 nucleotides match TRBD2. The CDR3 is 16 amino acids. V shed 6 bases, J shed 0 bases, and the junction held 5 bases outside the gene matches. Germline CDR1 reads MDHEN; CDR2 reads SYDVKM. Here the CDR3 reads CASRASGGGSYNEQFF. The CDR3 nucleotides read TGTGCCAGCAGAGCGAGCGGGGGGGGCTCCTACAATGAGCAGTTCTTC.

The genes are TRBV19 and TRBJ1-2; D unresolved. Germline V gene data show CDR1 as LNHDA and CDR2 as SQIVND (reference sequence). The CDR3 runs to 15 residues. V lost 4 bases to trimming and J lost 1 base, with 13 bases between them. CDR3 in amino acids: CASSKSGPYNYGYTF. DNA for the CDR3: TGTGCCAGTAGTAAATCAGGCCCATATAACTATGGCTACACCTTC.

This chain uses TRBV9 with TRBJ2-5, with D possibly matching TRBD1 (5 bases). Germline V gene data show CDR1 as SGDLS and CDR2 as YYNGEE. Deletions cut 4 bases from V and 5 bases from J, with 15 bases between. The CDR3 is made up of 14 amino acids. In nucleotides, the CDR3 is TGTGCCAGCAGCTTCTCAACAGGACCGGAGACCCAGTACTTC. Protein: CASSFSTGPETQYF.